The 7 T cell receptor beta chains below were found in one sample sequenced in a study of technical replicates of blood from a handful of donors (dated by TCRdb to 2016 to 2017). The library was prepared using the immunoSEQ multiplex PCR assay. TCRdb limited this immuneACCESS table to in-frame rearrangements with V and J called. A share of clones is missing; checked studies link under half to unresolved V genes, and the rest is unexplained. The sample yields 75,000 to 100,000 clones; approximately 96% were counted once. The ten largest clones take up about 0.38% of the sample. Sequenced sample: T cells isolated from PBMCs. The receptors were gathered from a human donor in good health.

For the CDR3, the DNA is TGTGCCAGCATCAGTGACTACAATGAGCAGTTCTTC. It encodes CASISDYNEQFF. The chain joins TRBV7-9 to TRBJ2-1; D gene ambiguous. The V end lost 7 bases, the J end lost 3 bases, and 7 bases lay between the germline ends. Germline CDR1 SEHNR, CDR2 FQNEAQ (reference sequence). CDR3 length: 12 residues.

This CDR3 reads CASSQDRSGLYTGELFF. Written as DNA, the CDR3 is TGCGCCAGCAGCCAAGATAGGAGCGGGCTTTACACCGGGGAGCTGTTTTTT. This chain links TRBV4-3 with TRBJ2-2, with a possible D match to TRBD2 (6 bases). The CDR3 extends over 17 amino acids. V was cut by 0 bases and J by 3 bases, with 14 bases left in between. CDR1 is LGHNA and CDR2 is YSLEER in the germline V gene.

The J gene is TRBJ2-1, the V gene TRBV7-3; 8 bases agree with TRBD2. This CDR3 is built from 14 residues. Germline CDR1 and CDR2: SGHTA and FQGTGA. The trim removed 1 base at V and 7 bases at J, leaving 3 bases unmatched. The DNA of the CDR3 is TGTGCCAGCAGCTTAATAGCGGGAAAAAATGAGCAGTTCTTC. Its protein is CASSLIAGKNEQFF.

This clone came up once. This CDR3 reads CASSPPLAAPNNEQFF. Written as DNA, the CDR3 is TGTGCCAGCAGCCCACCGTTGGCGGCCCCTAACAATGAGCAGTTCTTC. V is TRBV13 and J is TRBJ2-1; D gene ambiguous. Germline CDR1 and CDR2: PRHDT and FYEKMQ (reference sequence). The CDR3 consists of 16 residues. V was pared by 5 bases and J by 5 bases, with 19 bases between.

This chain connects TRBV28 to TRBJ1-2; D gene uncertain. The CDR3 spans 14 residues. In germline, CDR1 is MDHEN, CDR2 SYDVKM. V shed 1 base and J shed 8 bases, with 14 bases lying between them. The CDR3, as DNA: TGTGCCAGCAGTTTATCCCCTCGAGGGTACGGCTACACCTTC. As protein: CASSLSPRGYGYTF.

The rearrangement uses TRBV2 and TRBJ2-1; 7 nucleotides line up with TRBD2. Germline values: CDR1 SNHLY, CDR2 FYNNEI. The CDR3 contains 16 residues. V shed 4 bases, J shed 3 bases, and the junction held 9 bases outside the gene matches. CDR3 residues: CASSVSGSGYYNEQFF. CDR3 nucleotides: TGTGCCAGCAGTGTATCAGGTAGCGGGTACTACAATGAGCAGTTCTTC.

The J gene is TRBJ1-2, the V gene TRBV5-6; tentative D call: TRBD1 (5 bases). CDR1 and CDR2 (germline): SGHDT, YYEEEE. Trimming cost V 4 bases and J 8 bases, with 18 bases left between them. The CDR3 consists of 14 residues. CDR3 DNA: TGTGCCAGCAGCCCTCCCCGACAGAGGCGGGGCTACACCTTC. Translation gives CASSPPRQRRGYTF.